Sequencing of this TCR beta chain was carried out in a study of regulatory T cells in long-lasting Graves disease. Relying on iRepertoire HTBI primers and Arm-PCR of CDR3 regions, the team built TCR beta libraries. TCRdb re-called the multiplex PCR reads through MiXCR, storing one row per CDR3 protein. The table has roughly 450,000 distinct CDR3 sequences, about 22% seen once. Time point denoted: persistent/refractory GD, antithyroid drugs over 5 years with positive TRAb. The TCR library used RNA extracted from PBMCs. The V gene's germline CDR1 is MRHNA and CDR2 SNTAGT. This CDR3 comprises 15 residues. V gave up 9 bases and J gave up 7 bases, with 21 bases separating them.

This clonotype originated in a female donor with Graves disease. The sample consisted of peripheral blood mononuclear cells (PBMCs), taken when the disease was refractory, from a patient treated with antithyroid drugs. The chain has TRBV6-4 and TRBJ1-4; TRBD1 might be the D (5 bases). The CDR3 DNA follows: TGTGCCAGTAGGGATTTGCGACGGGGGGGTGAAAAACTGTTTTTT. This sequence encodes CASRDLRRGGEKLFF.